The 7 T cell receptor beta chains reported below all come from one sample, sequenced in a study of CD8 T cells in Susac syndrome. With random hexamers, reverse transcription was performed on roughly 0.45 to 1 ug of RNA. MiXCR, run by TCRdb on the immunoSEQ multiplex PCR reads, gives a single entry per CDR3 protein. The table includes fewer than 85,000 distinct CDR3 sequences, roughly 95% detected once. Sequencing was performed on CD8+ T cells from PBMCs. These receptors all stem from a human donor with Susac syndrome.

This clonotype was seen only once. This sequence joins TRBV4-1 and TRBJ2-7, with 7 bases lining up with TRBD2. There are 15 residues in the CDR3. Germline CDR1 and CDR2: MGHRA and YSYEKL. The J segment lost 5 bases and the V segment lost 0 bases, leaving 7 bases of the junction unmatched. The CDR3 here is CASSQDMAAGNEQYF. For the CDR3, the DNA is TGCGCCAGCAGCCAAGATATGGCAGCGGGGAACGAGCAGTACTTC.

CDR3 sequence (DNA): TGTGCCAGCAGGGAAAGGACAGGATTCTCCAAAAACATTCAGTACTTC. Amino acids: CASRERTGFSKNIQYF. This chain joins TRBV5-5 and TRBJ2-4; 7 bases line up with TRBD1. Germline values: CDR1 SGHKS, CDR2 YYEKEE (reference sequence). This CDR3 is 16 amino acids long. V dropped 5 bases and J dropped 2; count of bases not matched to a gene: 10.

The rearrangement joins TRBV4-1 to TRBJ1-5; tentatively, D is TRBD1 (6 bases). This CDR3 has 16 residues. V lost 0 bases to trimming and J lost 0 bases, with 9 bases between them. Germline V gene sequence: CDR1 MGHRA, CDR2 YSYEKL. CDR3 sequence: CASSQEWGASNQPQHF. The CDR3, as DNA: TGCGCCAGCAGCCAAGAGTGGGGGGCTAGCAATCAGCCCCAGCATTTT.

Comment on this clonotype: A read error may account for a junction end that differs from germline. The chain carries TRBV12-3 or TRBV12-4 and TRBJ2-5, with 16 bases identical to TRBD2. CDR3 size: 16 residues. CDR3 DNA sequence: TGTGCCAGCAGTCCCGGGACTAGCGGGGGGGCAGAGGCCCAGTACTTC. Translating it yields CASSPGTSGGAEAQYF.

This clonotype was detected once. The chain links TRBV3-1 to TRBJ2-1; TRBD1 is a possible D gene (6 bases). The V gene lost 0 bases and the J gene lost 4 bases, with 10 bases spanning the gap. This CDR3 comprises 15 residues. CDR1 LGHDT and CDR2 YNNKEL come from the germline V gene (reference sequence). The CDR3 sequence: CASSQERTAYNEQFF. In nucleotides, the CDR3 is TGTGCCAGCAGCCAAGAGCGGACAGCATACAATGAGCAGTTCTTC.

The chain recombines TRBV25-1 with TRBJ1-1; a weak D match, TRBD1 (6 bases). Germline CDR1 reads MGHDK; CDR2 reads SYGVNS. CDR3 length: 16 residues. V was shortened by 8 bases and J by 8 bases, with 27 bases between the two germline ends. CDR3 loop: CASFEGPGQPGMEAFF. CDR3 nucleotides: TGTGCCAGCTTTGAAGGCCCCGGACAGCCCGGGATGGAAGCTTTCTTT.

The chain is built from TRBV27 and TRBJ2-7, with D uncertain. The CDR3 has 15 residues. V was trimmed by 2 bases and J by 7 bases, leaving 18 bases between them. Germline values: CDR1 MNHEY, CDR2 SMNVEV (reference sequence). CDR3 in DNA: TGTGCCAGCAGTTTAAAGGTAGTGGGTACGCGGGAGCAGTACTTC. Residues: CASSLKVVGTREQYF.